These 29 T cell receptor beta chains share one sample of origin, sequenced in a study of T cell responses to AZD1222 COVID-19 vaccine. Only in-frame clones appear in the TCRdb table, and some are missing; sequencing was by immunoSEQ multiplex PCR. The sample has 130,000 or so clones, 90% to 95% seen once. Source: peripheral blood, taken on day 0 of AZD1222 vaccination. These receptors came from an adult in good health.

V is TRBV19 and J is TRBJ2-7; 10 nucleotides line up with TRBD1. CDR3 length: 16 residues. V was pared by 5 bases and J by 5 bases, with 12 bases of the junction left unmatched. CDR1 LNHDA and CDR2 SQIVND come from the germline V gene (reference sequence). CDR3 in amino acids: CASSSLGTGVGNEQYF. In nucleotides, the CDR3 is TGTGCCAGTAGTTCACTCGGGACAGGGGTAGGCAACGAGCAGTACTTC.

This clone was counted between two and nine times. The chain employs TRBV21-1 and TRBJ2-2; the table names TRBD1, a call not compared with the DNA. TRBV21-1 is a known pseudogene. The CDR3 sequence is 20 residues long. CDR3 sequence: CASSTRQRTGNRANTGELFF. The CDR3, as DNA: TGTGCCAGCAGCACTCGGCAGCGGACAGGGAACCGAGCGAACACCGGGGAGCTGTTTTTT.

The chain recombines TRBV3-1 (or the pseudogene TRBV3-2) with TRBJ1-5; D gene unclear. This CDR3 region has 13 residues. Trimming shortened V by 0 bases and J by 7 bases, and 7 bases separated the two germline ends. CDR1 LGHDT and CDR2 YNNKEL come from the germline V gene (reference sequence). The DNA for the CDR3 is TGTGCCAGCAGCCAAGATCCGAGCCAGCCCCAGCATTTT. It translates to CASSQDPSQPQHF.

The chain has TRBV10-1 and TRBJ2-1, with TRBD1 as a possible D gene (6 bases). Trimming cost V 3 bases and J 0 bases, with 18 bases left between them. There are 18 residues in the CDR3. Germline V gene sequence: CDR1 WNHNN, CDR2 SYGVQD (reference sequence). CDR3 sequence (DNA): TGCGCCAGCAGTGAATGGACAGCCGGGATTGGCTCCTACAATGAGCAGTTCTTC. Translation gives CASSEWTAGIGSYNEQFF.

The rearrangement joins TRBV30 to TRBJ2-1, with 12 bases that match TRBD2. The V segment lost 2 bases and the J segment 2 bases; nucleotides outside the gene matches: 4. The CDR3 has 16 amino acids. Germline assignment: CDR1 GTSNPN and CDR2 SVGIG (reference sequence). CDR3 in amino acids: CAWSLLAGGTYNEQFF. The CDR3 DNA reads as TGTGCCTGGAGTTTACTAGCGGGAGGAACCTACAATGAGCAGTTCTTC.

The chain couples TRBV28 to TRBJ1-3, with D uncertain. From germline, CDR1 is MDHEN and CDR2 SYDVKM. The ends were cut back, 5 bases at V and 1 base at J, with 15 bases in the middle. The CDR3 extends over 16 amino acids. The CDR3 nucleotides read TGTGCCAGCAGTCCCTTTTCGGGAAGGTCTGGAAACACCATATATTTT. The encoded protein is CASSPFSGRSGNTIYF.

The chain links TRBV7-9 to TRBJ1-2; tentative D call: TRBD1 (5 bases). This CDR3 is 13 amino acids long. V was cut by 4 bases and J by 8 bases, with 14 bases left in between. Germline lookup yields CDR1 SEHNR and CDR2 FQNEAQ (reference sequence). The CDR3 sequence: CASSSQGPGGYTF. The CDR3 DNA follows: TGTGCCAGCAGCTCTCAGGGTCCTGGAGGCTACACCTTC.

V usage is TRBV4-2 and J usage is TRBJ2-6; 8 nucleotides align to TRBD1. CDR3 size: 18 residues. The germline V gene encodes CDR1 LGHNA and CDR2 YNFKEQ. The trim removed 0 bases at V and 3 bases at J, leaving 7 bases unmatched. CDR3 residues: CASSQDGPDRVGANVLTF. For the CDR3, the DNA is TGTGCCAGCAGCCAAGATGGTCCGGACAGGGTTGGGGCCAACGTCCTGACTTTC.

The rearrangement joins TRBV11-1 to TRBJ1-1, with TRBD1 matching over 7 bases. Per the germline V gene, CDR1 is SGHAT and CDR2 is FQDESV (reference sequence). The V and J ends lost 5 bases and 4 bases, in that order; junction bases with no gene match: 4. The CDR3 sequence is 13 residues long. The CDR3 loop is CASSSRGSTEAFF. The CDR3 DNA is TGTGCCAGCAGCAGCAGGGGGAGCACTGAAGCTTTCTTT. Full variable domain (missing parts from reference TRBV11-1 and TRBJ1-1): EAEVAQSPRYKITEKSQAVAFWCDPISGHATLYWYRQILGQGPELLVQFQDESVVDDSQLPKDRFSAERLKGVDSTLKIQPAELGDSAMYLCASSSRGSTEAFFGQGTRLTVV.

This sequence joins TRBV28 and TRBJ1-4; D unclear. V shed 6 bases and J shed 0 bases, with 5 bases lying between them. The CDR3 has 13 amino acids. From germline, CDR1 is MDHEN and CDR2 SYDVKM. The CDR3 here is CASSYATNEKLFF. CDR3 in DNA: TGTGCCAGCAGCTACGCAACTAATGAAAAACTGTTTTTT.

The chain couples TRBV7-2 to TRBJ1-2; TRBD1 might be the D (6 bases). V dropped 5 bases and J dropped 8 bases, with 18 bases sitting between them. CDR1 and CDR2 (germline): SGHTA, FQGNSA. The CDR3 consists of 14 residues. Here the CDR3 DNA reads TGTGCCAGCAGCCCTCTTCAGGGGCGACGGGGCTACACCTTC. Translation gives CASSPLQGRRGYTF.

A single count supports this clone. The J gene is TRBJ2-3, the V gene TRBV5-1, with 8 bases that match TRBD2. Germline trimming cut 1 base from V and 6 bases from J; bases unmatched to any gene: 7. Germline CDR1 reads SGHRS; CDR2 reads YFSETQ. This CDR3 contains 15 residues. The CDR3 coding sequence is TGCGCCAGCAGCTTGTTTGGCGGGAGGTCGGATACGCAGTATTTT. Translation: CASSLFGGRSDTQYF.

This clone was observed a single time. J is TRBJ1-6 and V is TRBV12-1. TRBV12-1 is a pseudogene segment. The CDR3 length is 14 residues. DNA of the CDR3: TGTGCCAGCAGCATAAGGGATGCCTGTTCACCCCTCCACTTT. It translates to CASSIRDACSPLHF.

V usage is TRBV4-3 and J usage is TRBJ2-1, with 14 bases that match TRBD2. V dropped 0 bases and J dropped 7; count of bases not matched to a gene: 11. Germline V CDR1 and CDR2: LGHNA, YSLEER. The CDR3 extends over 19 amino acids. CDR3 nucleotides: TGCGCCAGCAGCCAAGATTCCAGGGGACTAGCGGGAGTAATTAATGAGCAGTTCTTC. Protein sequence: CASSQDSRGLAGVINEQFF.

V and J are TRBV6-5 and TRBJ1-4; D possibly corresponds to TRBD1 (5 bases). V gave up 0 bases and J gave up 8 bases, with 10 bases separating them. Germline CDR1 is MNHEY and CDR2 is SVGAGI. This CDR3 contains 14 residues. CDR3: CASSYSQGREKLFF. CDR3 sequence (DNA): TGTGCCAGCAGTTACTCGCAGGGACGGGAAAAACTGTTTTTT.

This clone was detected once. This chain joins TRBV7-3 and TRBJ2-1, with 7 bases that match TRBD2. CDR3 length: 15 amino acids. V dropped 6 bases and J dropped 2; count of bases not matched to a gene: 7. Germline values: CDR1 SGHTA, CDR2 FQGTGA. This CDR3 reads CASSLGLSAYNEQFF. DNA for the CDR3: TGTGCCAGCAGTTTGGGACTATCGGCCTACAATGAGCAGTTCTTC.

The rearrangement links TRBV28 to TRBJ1-1; D is uncertain. V was pared by 4 bases and J by 5 bases, with 26 bases between. This CDR3 has 18 residues. Per germline, CDR1 MDHEN and CDR2 SYDVKM. CDR3 sequence: CASSWLGAVLFRDTEAFF. The CDR3 nucleotides are TGTGCCAGCAGTTGGTTAGGTGCCGTCCTTTTTAGGGATACTGAAGCTTTCTTT.

The chain couples TRBV25-1 to TRBJ1-6, with D possibly matching TRBD1 (5 bases). This CDR3 is built from 14 residues. V was shortened by 4 bases and J by 10 bases, with 14 bases between the two germline ends. Germline CDR1 reads MGHDK; CDR2 reads SYGVNS. CDR3: CASSGPGGGSPLHF. Here the CDR3 DNA reads TGTGCCAGCAGTGGGCCGGGGGGAGGATCACCCCTCCACTTT.

The chain recombines TRBV6-2 or TRBV6-3 with TRBJ1-2; a weak D match, TRBD1 (5 bases). V lost 8 bases and J 4 bases, leaving 11 bases between the germline ends. The CDR3 extends over 12 amino acids. Per the germline V gene, CDR1 is MNHEY and CDR2 is SVGEGT. The CDR3 DNA follows: TGTGCCAGCGGCCAGGGAACCTATGGCTACACCTTC. As protein: CASGQGTYGYTF.

The chain uses TRBV2 and TRBJ1-5, with 7 positions matching TRBD1. This CDR3 has 13 amino acids. The germline V gene has CDR1 SNHLY and CDR2 FYNNEI. V was clipped by 3 bases and J by 4 bases; unmatched bases: 0. The CDR3 sequence: CASSDRGNQPQHF. Here the CDR3 DNA reads TGTGCCAGCAGTGACAGGGGGAATCAGCCCCAGCATTTT. Using reference TRBV2 and TRBJ1-5 for the parts outside the CDR3, the full variable domain is EPEVTQTPSHQVTQMGQEVILRCVPISNHLYFYWYRQILGQKVEFLVSFYNNEISEKSEIFDDQFSVERPDGSNFTLKIRSTKLEDSAMYFCASSDRGNQPQHFGDGTRLSIL.

The genes are TRBV19 and TRBJ1-2; D is unclear. The CDR3 has 15 amino acids. The germline V and J ends were trimmed by 6 bases and 5 bases, with 19 bases remaining between them. The germline gives CDR1 LNHDA, CDR2 SQIVND (reference sequence). CDR3 sequence (DNA): TGTGCCAGTAGCTACCAGCACAGCCTGGGGTATGGCTACACCTTC. Protein: CASSYQHSLGYGYTF.

The chain uses TRBV30 and TRBJ2-7, with TRBD1 matching 7 bases. Germline lookup yields CDR1 GTSNPN and CDR2 SVGIG (reference sequence). The CDR3 runs to 13 residues. The V and J ends lost 4 bases and 2 bases, in that order; junction bases with no gene match: 5. Here the CDR3 DNA reads TGTGCCTGGACTGCAGGGGGAACCTACGAGCAGTACTTC. Translation: CAWTAGGTYEQYF.

V gene TRBV27 combines with J gene TRBJ2-7, with 9 positions matching TRBD1. This CDR3 has 17 residues. CDR1 and CDR2 from the germline V gene are MNHEY and SMNVEV (reference sequence). The junction had 12 bases not matched to a gene; V was cut back by 6 bases and J by 0 bases. In DNA form, the CDR3 reads TGTGCCAGCAGCTCCCTCCTCAGACAGGGGGTCTCCTACGAGCAGTACTTC. Translated, it gives CASSSLLRQGVSYEQYF.

The V and J genes are TRBV19 and TRBJ1-2; D unclear. CDR1 LNHDA and CDR2 SQIVND come from the germline V gene (reference sequence). V was clipped by 6 bases and J by 8 bases, with 13 bases between them. The CDR3 length is 12 residues. The CDR3 is CASSTNTRGYTF. CDR3 nucleotide sequence: TGTGCCAGTAGCACCAACACCCGGGGCTACACCTTC.

The V gene is TRBV4-1, the J gene TRBJ2-1, with a possible D match to TRBD2 (6 bases). The CDR3 loop spans 14 amino acids. The germline CDR1 and CDR2 sequences are MGHRA and YSYEKL. Written as DNA, the CDR3 is TGCGCGAGCGGCGGGACTCTAGGGTACAATGAGCAGTTCTTC. Translated, it gives CASGGTLGYNEQFF.

V usage is TRBV12-3 or TRBV12-4 and J usage is TRBJ2-1; D is possibly TRBD2 (5 bases). This CDR3 spans 11 amino acids. V dropped 6 bases and J dropped 10 bases, with 10 bases sitting between them. The CDR3 sequence: CASSPQREQFF. CDR3 coding DNA: TGTGCCAGCAGCCCCCAGCGGGAGCAGTTCTTC.

The chain combines TRBV3-1 (or the pseudogene TRBV3-2) with TRBJ2-3; no clear D. CDR1 is LGHDT, CDR2 YNNKEL, per germline (reference sequence). V lost 2 bases, J lost 0 bases, and 9 bases lay in between. The CDR3 totals 15 residues. The CDR3 spells CASSQFPSSTDTQYF. The CDR3 DNA sequence: TGTGCCAGCAGCCAATTCCCCAGTAGCACAGATACGCAGTATTTT.

The chain has TRBV2 and TRBJ1-3; D is undetermined. Trimming removed 5 bases at V and 1 base at J, with 15 bases between. The CDR3 loop spans 16 amino acids. Germline values: CDR1 SNHLY, CDR2 FYNNEI. The CDR3 coding sequence is TGTGCCAGCAGTCCGCACGTTGCGTCGTCTGGAAACACCATATATTTT. Encoded protein: CASSPHVASSGNTIYF.

This chain uses TRBV6-1 with TRBJ2-5; the D is unclear. Germline CDR1 reads MNHNS; CDR2 reads SASEGT. Trimming stripped 1 base from V and 7 bases from J, with 13 bases between. The CDR3 is made up of 14 amino acids. The CDR3 sequence: CASSEGRTLGTQYF. CDR3 DNA: TGTGCCAGCAGTGAAGGGCGTACATTGGGGACCCAGTACTTC.